These 12 T cell receptor beta chains originate from one sample sequenced in a study of CD8 T cells in Susac syndrome. The RNA input was about 0.5 to 1 ug, and it was reverse transcribed with random hexamers. TCRdb independently ran MiXCR on the immunoSEQ multiplex PCR reads; one entry per CDR3 protein. The data show about 300,000 distinct CDR3 sequences, approximately 91% seen once. Material: CD8+ T cells from PBMCs. The receptor source for this set is a human donor with multiple sclerosis.

This clonotype was recorded many times. J is TRBJ1-2 and V is TRBV7-9; D is unresolved. The CDR3 has 13 residues. The V gene lost 0 bases and the J gene lost 6 bases, with 8 bases spanning the gap. CDR1 SEHNR and CDR2 FQNEAQ come from the germline V gene (reference sequence). The CDR3 DNA is TGTGCCAGCAGCTTAGCGCCCAGTGATGGCTACACCTTC. Amino acids: CASSLAPSDGYTF. The whole variable domain, filled in from reference TRBV7-9 and TRBJ1-2, reads DTGVSQNPRHKITKRGQNVTFRCDPISEHNRLYWYRQTLGQGPEFLTYFQNEAQLEKSRLLSDRFSAERPKGSFSTLEIQRTEQGDSAMYLCASSLAPSDGYTFGSGTRLTVV.

V is TRBV28 and J is TRBJ2-2, with D perhaps TRBD2 (5 bases). Germline CDR1 MDHEN, CDR2 SYDVKM. Between the trimmed V and J ends, which lost 2 bases and 7 bases, there was a span of 11 bases. This CDR3 contains 14 residues. The DNA of the CDR3 is TGTGCCAGCAGTTTACGGCTAGCTGACGGGGAGCTGTTTTTT. This codes for CASSLRLADGELFF.

The CDR3 bases are TGTGCCAGCAGTTTTGGGGGAGAACGCACAGATACGCAGTATTTT. Protein: CASSFGGERTDTQYF. V and J are TRBV12-3 or TRBV12-4 and TRBJ2-3, with D perhaps assigned TRBD1 or TRBD2 (5 bases each). Trimming cost V 3 bases and J 1 base, with 11 bases left between them. The CDR3 runs 15 residues.

This chain uses TRBV20-1 with TRBJ2-7; a possible D gene is TRBD2 (5 bases). The germline gives CDR1 DFQATT, CDR2 SNEGSKA (reference sequence). The CDR3 contains 15 residues. The V and J ends lost 0 bases and 2 bases respectively, with 14 bases between them. The CDR3 region has the DNA TGCAGTGCTAGAGATCCGGGAATAGATCCCTACGAGCAGTACTTC. This sequence encodes CSARDPGIDPYEQYF.

J is TRBJ2-1 and V is TRBV19; weak D call: TRBD2 (6 bases). The CDR3 consists of 15 residues. Germline CDR1 and CDR2: LNHDA and SQIVND (reference sequence). V gave up 6 bases and J gave up 5 bases, with 17 bases separating them. CDR3 amino acids: CASSLTAGRNNEQFF. The DNA for the CDR3 is TGTGCCAGTAGCCTCACGGCGGGGCGCAACAATGAGCAGTTCTTC.

This rearrangement joins TRBV5-1 to TRBJ1-1, with TRBD1 identical over 8 bases. The V and J ends lost 4 bases and 5 bases, in that order; junction bases with no gene match: 7. The germline V gene encodes CDR1 SGHRS and CDR2 YFSETQ. The CDR3 has 14 amino acids. The chain's CDR3 is CASSPQGARTEAFF. The CDR3 bases are TGCGCCAGCAGCCCGCAGGGGGCACGGACTGAAGCTTTCTTT.

V is TRBV5-1 and J is TRBJ2-2; the D gene could be TRBD1 or TRBD2 (5 bases each). V lost 2 bases and J 4 bases, leaving 12 bases between the germline ends. CDR3 length equals 15 residues. Germline CDR1 is SGHRS and CDR2 is YFSETQ. The CDR3 DNA reads TGCGCCAGCAGCTTCACCGGGACGCCCACCGGGGAGCTGTTTTTT. It is translated as CASSFTGTPTGELFF.

The chain employs TRBV27 and TRBJ2-7; TRBD1 aligns across 7 bases. In germline, CDR1 is MNHEY, CDR2 SMNVEV (reference sequence). V trimming: 5 bases; J trimming: 3 bases; junction bases outside the gene matches: 7. The CDR3 is 14 residues long. The CDR3 here is CASSPLGQSYEQYF. CDR3 nucleotides: TGTGCCAGCAGTCCCCTGGGACAGAGCTACGAGCAGTACTTC.

This chain connects TRBV9 to TRBJ2-1, with D maybe TRBD2 (5 bases). Germline CDR1 reads SGDLS; CDR2 reads YYNGEE. Between the trimmed V and J ends, which lost 0 bases and 6 bases, there was a span of 13 bases. CDR3 size: 15 residues. CDR3 residues: CASSVGESRVNEQFF. The CDR3 nucleotides read TGTGCCAGCAGCGTAGGGGAGAGTCGGGTCAATGAGCAGTTCTTC.

The gene calls are TRBV20-1 and TRBJ2-5, with TRBD2 matching 13 bases. V was pared by 0 bases and J by 1 base, with 11 bases of the junction left unmatched. The CDR3 totals 19 residues. Germline assignment: CDR1 DFQATT and CDR2 SNEGSKA (reference sequence). The CDR3 spells CSARDRGLAGRWVQETQYF. The CDR3 nucleotides are TGCAGTGCTAGAGATCGGGGACTAGCGGGAAGATGGGTCCAAGAGACCCAGTACTTC.

The CDR3 region is CASSLADTGSYNEQFF. CDR3 in DNA: TGCGCCAGCAGCTTGGCTGACACGGGCTCCTACAATGAGCAGTTCTTC. This sequence joins TRBV5-1 and TRBJ2-1, with D hard to call. The CDR3 is 16 residues long. V shed 0 bases and J shed 0 bases, with 10 bases lying between them. In germline, CDR1 is SGHRS, CDR2 YFSETQ.

This rearrangement joins TRBV27 to TRBJ2-5; 10 nucleotides align to TRBD2. The germline V gene has CDR1 MNHEY and CDR2 SMNVEV (reference sequence). The V gene end was trimmed by 4 bases and the J gene end by 9 bases; junction bases not matched to a gene: 8. The CDR3 totals 14 residues. CDR3 protein: CASSSGTSVFAQYF. In DNA, the CDR3 is TGTGCCAGCAGTTCAGGGACTAGCGTGTTCGCCCAGTACTTC.